The clone carrying this T cell receptor beta chain turned up a few times. Using RNA transcripts as the source, TCR beta CDR3 regions were amplified. A first-round RT-PCR of the TCR CDR3 used the HTBI primer set. TCRdb used MiXCR to reprocess the multiplex PCR reads, holding one entry per CDR3 protein. In the table there are hundreds of thousands of distinct CDR3 sequences, about 20% of which are singletons. The sample is drawn from a study of T cells in Graves' hyperthyroidism and ophthalmopathy. The CDR3 spans 15 residues. V gave up 6 bases and J gave up 3 bases; unmatched junction bases: 8. Germline CDR1 LGHDT, CDR2 YNNKEL (reference sequence).

The source material was blood. The TCR comes from a man aged 25 to 40 with Graves' ophthalmopathy. The genes are TRBV3-1 and TRBJ1-3, with TRBD1 matching over 7 bases. For the CDR3, the DNA is TGTGCCAGCAGTGCTAGACAGGGCCTTGGAAACACCATATATTTT. Translation: CASSARQGLGNTIYF. Looking up the rest from reference TRBV3-1 and TRBJ1-3 gives the full variable domain: DTAVSQTPKYLVTQMGNDKSIKCEQNLGHDTMYWYKQDSKKFLKIMFSYNNKELIINETVPNRFSPKSPDKAHLNLHINSLELGDSAVYFCASSARQGLGNTIYFGEGSWLTVV.